The 31 T cell receptor beta chains below all came from one sample that was sequenced in a study of T cell changes during pregnancy in multiple sclerosis. Assay: immunoSEQ multiplex PCR; the TCRdb copy retains only in-frame clones and omits some. Of roughly 64,000 clones in the sample, around 90% were seen once. The sequencing used peripheral blood, collected in the second trimester of pregnancy. These receptors were obtained from a female donor with multiple sclerosis, enrolled in a pregnancy study.

This chain joins TRBV9 and TRBJ1-3; D gene uncertain. Germline V gene lookup returns CDR1 SGDLS and CDR2 YYNGEE. The V end was cut by 0 bases, the J end by 0 bases, with 4 bases between. CDR3 size: 14 residues. CDR3 nucleotide sequence: TGTGCCAGCAGCGTAGATCTCTCTGGAAACACCATATATTTT. It is translated as CASSVDLSGNTIYF.

This chain connects TRBV7-2 to TRBJ2-1; D is uncertain. Germline CDR1 SGHTA, CDR2 FQGNSA. With 2 bases removed from V and 0 bases from J, the gap between germline ends came to 17 bases. This CDR3 contains 18 residues. CDR3 nucleotides: TGTGCCAGCAGCTTAAGAGGCGGAACGAGTAGCTCCTACAATGAGCAGTTCTTC. Translated: CASSLRGGTSSSYNEQFF.

The chain uses TRBV5-1 and TRBJ2-5; D is ambiguous. This CDR3 has 14 residues. Germline loops: CDR1 SGHRS, CDR2 YFSETQ. With 4 bases removed from V and 0 bases from J, the gap between germline ends came to 10 bases. The CDR3 DNA is TGCGCCAGCAGCGTAGCTATGTACCAAGAGACCCAGTACTTC. Encoded protein: CASSVAMYQETQYF.

The V and J genes are TRBV9 and TRBJ2-3, with 10 bases matching TRBD2. The CDR3 totals 15 residues. The germline V gene encodes CDR1 SGDLS and CDR2 YYNGEE. J gave up 2 bases and V 4 bases, and 4 bases lay outside the gene matches. The CDR3: CASSFSGRSTDTQYF. The DNA of the CDR3 is TGTGCCAGCAGCTTTAGCGGGAGGTCCACAGATACGCAGTATTTT.

This chain links TRBV7-2 with TRBJ2-1, with 9 bases lining up with TRBD2. V lost 2 bases to trimming and J lost 5 bases; unmatched junction nucleotides: 4. From germline, CDR1 is SGHTA and CDR2 FQGNSA. The CDR3 sequence is 15 residues long. CDR3 DNA: TGTGCCAGCAGCTTAATGCTAGCGGGAAACAATGAGCAGTTCTTC. Amino acids: CASSLMLAGNNEQFF.

V gene TRBV28 combines with J gene TRBJ1-1; 7 bases are shared with TRBD1. The CDR3 contains 15 residues. V dropped 6 bases and J dropped 3; count of bases not matched to a gene: 10. CDR1 and CDR2 from the germline V gene are MDHEN and SYDVKM. Here the CDR3 reads CASRELGRGDTEAFF. CDR3 nucleotides: TGTGCCAGCAGGGAGCTTGGCAGGGGGGACACTGAAGCTTTCTTT. The full variable domain, completed using reference TRBV28 and TRBJ1-1, is DVKVTQSSRYLVKRTGEKVFLECVQDMDHENMFWYRQDPGLGLRLIYFSYDVKMKEKGDIPEGYSVSREKKERFSLILESASTNQTSMYLCASRELGRGDTEAFFGQGTRLTVV.

This clone was detected only once. The chain employs TRBV10-1 and TRBJ1-1; 7 bases fit TRBD1. V lost 6 bases and J lost 1; bases outside the gene matches: 2. The germline V gene encodes CDR1 WNHNN and CDR2 SYGVQD (reference sequence). The CDR3 spans 13 residues. The CDR3 region is CASRTGKNTEAFF. Written as DNA, the CDR3 is TGCGCCAGCAGGACAGGGAAGAACACTGAAGCTTTCTTT.

The CDR3 nucleotides read TGTGCCAGCAGTCTCACTGGGAGCTCCTACAATGAGCAGTTCTTC. It encodes CASSLTGSSYNEQFF. The V gene is TRBV2, the J gene TRBJ2-1; the D gene is possibly TRBD2 (5 bases). In germline, CDR1 is SNHLY, CDR2 FYNNEI. Trimming took 5 bases from V and 0 from J, leaving 11 bases between them. This CDR3 has 15 amino acids.

The chain is built from TRBV27 and TRBJ2-1, with D tentatively TRBD1 (5 bases). CDR1 and CDR2 from the germline V gene are MNHEY and SMNVEV (reference sequence). V lost 2 bases to trimming and J lost 10 bases, with 18 bases between them. The CDR3 is 15 amino acids. The CDR3 DNA sequence: TGTGCCAGCAGTTTAACCGCAGGGTCCCATGGGGAGCAGTTCTTC. It specifies CASSLTAGSHGEQFF.

The rearrangement uses TRBV6-6 and TRBJ2-7, with TRBD2 matching 7 bases. Per the germline V gene, CDR1 is MNHNY and CDR2 is SVGAGI (reference sequence). This CDR3 spans 15 amino acids. Trimming removed 3 bases from V and 2 bases from J; junction bases left unmatched: 7. The CDR3 loop is CASSYVAGETYEQYF. The CDR3 DNA reads TGTGCCAGCAGTTATGTTGCGGGAGAAACCTACGAGCAGTACTTC.

The rearrangement joins TRBV9 to TRBJ2-7; no definite D call. V was shortened by 3 bases and J by 3 bases, with 7 bases between the two germline ends. The CDR3 contains 12 residues. Germline V lookup: CDR1 SGDLS, CDR2 YYNGEE. CDR3 bases: TGTGCCAGCAGCGCCGGTGACTACGAGCAGTACTTC. It codes for CASSAGDYEQYF.

This clone has more than one count but fewer than ten. The J gene is TRBJ1-2, the V gene TRBV16; a weak D match, TRBD1 (5 bases). V gave up 0 bases and J gave up 4 bases, with 15 bases separating them. This CDR3 contains 16 residues. Germline-derived CDR1 and CDR2 are KGHSY and FQNENV. Written as DNA, the CDR3 is TGTGCCAGCAGCCAATCGGCCGGCCAGGGCAGCTATGGCTACACCTTC. It is translated as CASSQSAGQGSYGYTF.

The chain joins TRBV6-1 to TRBJ1-4; TRBD1 matches 9 bases. The CDR3 is 15 amino acids. Germline V gene sequence: CDR1 MNHNS, CDR2 SASEGT. V lost 1 base and J lost 7; bases outside the gene matches: 4. CDR3 DNA sequence: TGTGCCAGCAGTGAAGAAGGGACAGGGAGTGAAAAACTGTTTTTT. This encodes CASSEEGTGSEKLFF.

The gene calls are TRBV25-1 and TRBJ1-4; weak D call: TRBD1 (6 bases). This CDR3 is 13 amino acids long. V was cut by 4 bases and J by 8 bases, with 11 bases left in between. Germline V gene sequence: CDR1 MGHDK, CDR2 SYGVNS. In nucleotides, the CDR3 is TGTGCCAGCAGTGGGGGGCTAGGGGAAAAACTGTTTTTT. It encodes CASSGGLGEKLFF.

The chain links TRBV13 to TRBJ2-2; 10 positions match TRBD2. The CDR3 spans 20 residues. Trimming at V came to 1 base and at J to 2 bases, leaving 13 bases not matched to a gene. Germline V gives CDR1 PRHDT, CDR2 FYEKMQ (reference sequence). The CDR3 DNA reads as TGTGCCAGCAGCTTAGAATCTCGACTAGCGGGTAGACCTAACACCGGGGAGCTGTTTTTT. This translates into CASSLESRLAGRPNTGELFF.

This sequence joins TRBV4-3 and TRBJ2-1; a possible D gene is TRBD2 (5 bases). The CDR3 is 16 amino acids. Germline V gene sequence: CDR1 LGHNA, CDR2 YSLEER. V gave up 4 bases and J gave up 0 bases, with 13 bases separating them. This CDR3 reads CASSLQPGSSYNEQFF. CDR3 bases: TGCGCCAGCAGCCTACAACCGGGATCCTCCTACAATGAGCAGTTCTTC.

V usage is TRBV7-3 and J usage is TRBJ2-5, with TRBD2 matching over 8 bases. This CDR3 comprises 16 residues. Germline V gene data show CDR1 as SGHTA and CDR2 as FQGTGA. V lost 4 bases, J lost 5 bases, and 12 bases stayed unmatched. This chain's CDR3 is CASSSPGRGGRETQYF. DNA of the CDR3: TGTGCCAGCAGCTCCCCCGGGAGGGGAGGGAGGGAGACCCAGTACTTC.

This sequence joins TRBV5-4 and TRBJ2-1; TRBD1 aligns across 9 bases. V shed 4 bases and J 0 bases; nucleotides not matched to a gene: 2. Germline CDR1 SGHNT, CDR2 YYREEE (reference sequence). The CDR3 is 15 amino acids. In DNA form, the CDR3 reads TGTGCCAGCAGCCCGGGACAGGGCTCCTACAATGAGCAGTTCTTC. It specifies CASSPGQGSYNEQFF.

The V gene is TRBV14, the J gene TRBJ1-1; no reliable D call. V shed 4 bases and J shed 4 bases, with 10 bases lying between them. The CDR3 length is 13 residues. Germline CDR1 SGHDN, CDR2 FVKESK. CDR3 region: CASSRARSTEAFF. The CDR3 DNA reads TGTGCCAGCAGCCGAGCCCGAAGCACTGAAGCTTTCTTT.

V gene TRBV11-2 combines with J gene TRBJ2-5; D may be TRBD1 (5 bases). V dropped 0 bases and J dropped 2 bases, with 10 bases sitting between them. Germline-derived CDR1 and CDR2 are SGHAT and FQNNGV. CDR3 length: 15 amino acids. This CDR3 reads CASSLEGRAQETQYF. In DNA form, the CDR3 reads TGTGCCAGCAGCTTAGAGGGCAGGGCACAAGAGACCCAGTACTTC.

This chain joins TRBV6-5 and TRBJ2-3, with a weak D call TRBD1 (6 bases). V lost 6 bases, J lost 2 bases, and 15 bases lay in between. The CDR3 has 15 residues. Germline lookup yields CDR1 MNHEY and CDR2 SVGAGI. The CDR3 protein is CASRPPGQTTDTQYF. In nucleotides, the CDR3 is TGTGCCAGCAGACCACCCGGACAGACCACAGATACGCAGTATTTT.

This clone came up a few times. The gene calls are TRBV4-1 and TRBJ2-7; 8 nucleotides line up with TRBD2. The CDR3 totals 15 residues. The V gene's germline CDR1 is MGHRA and CDR2 YSYEKL. Trimming took 0 bases from V and 2 from J; bases not matched to a gene: 3. DNA for the CDR3: TGCGCCAGCAGCCAAGATAGCGGGATAACCTACGAGCAGTACTTC. It specifies CASSQDSGITYEQYF.

The V call is TRBV7-2, the J call TRBJ2-7, with D possibly TRBD2 on 6 matching bases. Germline CDR1 SGHTA, CDR2 FQGNSA. The CDR3 consists of 16 residues. The V and J ends lost 5 bases and 0 bases respectively, with 17 bases between them. The CDR3 loop reads CASSPESGASSYEQYF. DNA of the CDR3: TGTGCCAGCAGCCCCGAGTCGGGAGCTAGCTCCTACGAGCAGTACTTC.

The chain is built from TRBV10-3 and TRBJ1-3, with D perhaps TRBD1 (6 bases). This CDR3 spans 17 amino acids. The ends were cut back, 3 bases at V and 0 bases at J, with 15 bases in the middle. CDR1 is ENHRY, CDR2 SYGVKD, per germline. The CDR3 reads CAISDPGVPSSGNTIYF. The CDR3 region has the DNA TGTGCCATCAGTGATCCAGGGGTCCCCAGCTCTGGAAACACCATATATTTT.

This clone was seen just once. This chain uses TRBV4-3 with TRBJ2-2, with TRBD2 as a possible D gene (5 bases). The germline V gene encodes CDR1 LGHNA and CDR2 YSLEER. This CDR3 has 18 residues. V was trimmed by 3 bases and J by 3 bases, leaving 20 bases between them. The CDR3 DNA follows: TGCGCCAGCAGCCACGGACTTCCCCCCGCGACGGACACCGGGGAGCTGTTTTTT. This codes for CASSHGLPPATDTGELFF.

In its sample, this clone was seen once. The chain couples TRBV5-1 to TRBJ2-7; 15 bases fit TRBD2. The CDR3 is 16 residues long. J lost 4 bases, V lost 2 bases, and 4 bases had no gene match. Germline CDR1 SGHRS, CDR2 YFSETQ. The CDR3 loop is CASSLRTSGRVYEQYF. CDR3 in DNA: TGCGCCAGCAGCTTAAGGACTAGCGGGAGGGTATACGAGCAGTACTTC. Drawing the rest from reference TRBV5-1 and TRBJ2-7, the complete variable domain is KAGVTQTPRYLIKTRGQQVTLSCSPISGHRSVSWYQQTPGQGLQFLFEYFSETQRNKGNFPGRFSGRQFSNSRSEMNVSTLELGDSALYLCASSLRTSGRVYEQYFGPGTRLTVT.

The chain uses TRBV30 and TRBJ2-3; 7 positions agree with TRBD1. The V gene's germline CDR1 is GTSNPN and CDR2 SVGIG (reference sequence). The CDR3 totals 14 residues. CDR3 sequence reads: CASPAGGITDTQYF. CDR3 nucleotides: TGTGCTTCTCCTGCAGGGGGTATCACAGATACGCAGTATTTT.

The chain combines TRBV11-2 with TRBJ2-7, with D maybe TRBD2 (6 bases). Trimming removed 1 base from V and 3 bases from J, with 10 bases in between. The CDR3 has 14 amino acids. Germline CDR1 SGHAT, CDR2 FQNNGV. CDR3 region: CASSLGRASYEQYF. DNA of the CDR3: TGTGCCAGCAGCTTAGGGAGGGCAAGCTACGAGCAGTACTTC.

V is TRBV27 and J is TRBJ2-1; TRBD2 matches 13 bases. V lost 3 bases and J lost 7; bases outside the gene matches: 9. In germline, CDR1 is MNHEY, CDR2 SMNVEV (reference sequence). The CDR3 extends over 17 amino acids. CDR3 amino acids: CASSLDKGTSGKNEQFF. DNA of the CDR3: TGTGCCAGCAGTTTGGATAAGGGGACTAGCGGGAAGAATGAGCAGTTCTTC.

The genes are TRBV2 and TRBJ1-5, with a tentative D call TRBD1 (6 bases). Trimming shortened V by 3 bases and J by 2 bases, and 8 bases separated the two germline ends. This CDR3 comprises 14 residues. CDR1 and CDR2 from the germline V gene are SNHLY and FYNNEI. The CDR3 nucleotides read TGTGCCAGCAGTGATAGGACAGGCAATCAGCCCCAGCATTTT. Protein: CASSDRTGNQPQHF.

The rearrangement uses TRBV7-3 and TRBJ1-5; D unresolved. CDR1 is SGHTA and CDR2 is FQGTGA in the germline V gene. V lost 2 bases, J lost 4 bases, and 6 bases lay in between. The CDR3 runs to 13 residues. The CDR3 region is CASSLHNNQPQHF. CDR3 sequence (DNA): TGTGCCAGCAGCTTACACAATAATCAGCCCCAGCATTTT.